A single T cell receptor (beta chain) is shown here with its context. Antigen unknown. The data stem from a study of cytomegalovirus exposure and HLA in healthy donors. Study results and caveats: The study flagged some 170 TCR beta chains as cytomegalovirus-associated.

There are 15 residues in the CDR3. Trimming took off 0 bases at V and 5 bases at J, with 13 bases between the two ends. Germline V CDR1 and CDR2: MNHEY, SVGAGI. Repertoires were generated with immunoSEQ multiplex PCR, while TCRdb's copy carries only in-frame clones and drops some. The profile covers 92,000 or so clones, with roughly 96% appearing a single time and about 0.8% taken by the ten largest. The donors were part of the approximately 120-subject validation cohort, which stood apart from the roughly 680-subject first cohort. The chain carries TRBV6-5 and TRBJ1-1, with D possibly TRBD1 on 6 matching bases. The sample taken for sequencing was PBMCs. This clonotype originated in a man aged 18 to 29 in good health and CMV-seronegative. DNA of the CDR3: TGTGCCAGCAGTTACTCGGGGGGGCCGGGGACTGAAGCTTTCTTT. Encoded protein: CASSYSGGPGTEAFF.